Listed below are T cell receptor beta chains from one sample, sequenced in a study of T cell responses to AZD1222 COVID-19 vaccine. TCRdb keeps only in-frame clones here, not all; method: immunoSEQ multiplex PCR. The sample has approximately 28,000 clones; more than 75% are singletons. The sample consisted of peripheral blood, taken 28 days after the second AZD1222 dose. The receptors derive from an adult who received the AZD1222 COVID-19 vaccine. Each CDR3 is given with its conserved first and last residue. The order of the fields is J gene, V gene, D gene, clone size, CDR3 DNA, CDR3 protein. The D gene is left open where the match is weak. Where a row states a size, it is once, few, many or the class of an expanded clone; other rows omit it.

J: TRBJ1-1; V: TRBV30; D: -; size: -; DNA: TGTGCCTGGAGGGCAGGGCTTATGAACACTGAAGCTTTCTTT; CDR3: CAWRAGLMNTEAFF
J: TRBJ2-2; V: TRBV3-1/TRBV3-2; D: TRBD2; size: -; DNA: TGTGCCAGCAGCCAACCCGGGACTAGACCCGGGGAGCTGTTTTTT; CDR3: CASSQPGTRPGELFF
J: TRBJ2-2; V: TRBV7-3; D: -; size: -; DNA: TGTGCCAGCAGCTTATCTGGCAGCGGCCTGTTTTTT; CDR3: CASSLSGSGLFF
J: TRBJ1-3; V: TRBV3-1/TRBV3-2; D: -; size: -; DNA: TGTGCCAGCAGCCAAGGTACCAGCTCTGGAAACACCATATATTTT; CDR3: CASSQGTSSGNTIYF
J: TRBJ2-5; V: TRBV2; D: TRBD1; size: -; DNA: TGTGCCAGCAGTTTTCAGGGGGCCGGTGAGACCCAGTACTTC; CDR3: CASSFQGAGETQYF
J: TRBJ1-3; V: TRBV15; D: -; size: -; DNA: TGTGCCACCAGCACCCCCTCGGACGGTTCTGGAAACACCATATATTTT; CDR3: CATSTPSDGSGNTIYF
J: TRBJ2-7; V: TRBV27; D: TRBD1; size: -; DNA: TGTGCCAGCAGTTCCATCCGGGACAGGGGTTACGAGCAGTACTTC; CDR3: CASSSIRDRGYEQYF
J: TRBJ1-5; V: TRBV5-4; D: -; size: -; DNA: TGTGCCAGCAGCTCCAGGGGCGCGGGCAATCAGCCCCAGCATTTT; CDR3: CASSSRGAGNQPQHF
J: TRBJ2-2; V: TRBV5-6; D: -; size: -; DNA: TGTGCCAGCAGCTTGGAGTGGAACACCGGGGAGCTGTTTTTT; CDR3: CASSLEWNTGELFF
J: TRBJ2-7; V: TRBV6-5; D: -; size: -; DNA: TGTGCCAGCAGTACCTTGGACGGGAGAACCTACGAGCAGTACTTC; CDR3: CASSTLDGRTYEQYF
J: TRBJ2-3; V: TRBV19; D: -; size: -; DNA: TGTGCCAGTAGCAGAGGGGTGGGGCAGATGGGCAGCACAGATACGCAGTATTTT; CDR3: CASSRGVGQMGSTDTQYF
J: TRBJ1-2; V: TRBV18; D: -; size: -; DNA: TGTGCCAGCTCACCCGAGCCAATGCATGGCTACACCTTC; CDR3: CASSPEPMHGYTF
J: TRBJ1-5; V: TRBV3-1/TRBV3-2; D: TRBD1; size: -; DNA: TGTGCCAGCAGCCAAGGGACAGGGGCCCTTATGGCCCAGCATTTT; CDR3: CASSQGTGALMAQHF
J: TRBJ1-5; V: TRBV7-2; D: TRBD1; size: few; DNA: TGTGCCAGCAGCTCCTGGACAGGGAATAATCAGCCCCAGCATTTT; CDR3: CASSSWTGNNQPQHF
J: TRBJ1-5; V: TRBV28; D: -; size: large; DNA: TGTGCCAGCAGTTTGGAAGGACAACAGCCCCAGCATTTT; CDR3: CASSLEGQQPQHF
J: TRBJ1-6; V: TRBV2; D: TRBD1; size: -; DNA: TGTGCCATACCGGGACAGGGGTCTACACCCCTCCACTTT; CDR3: CAIPGQGSTPLHF
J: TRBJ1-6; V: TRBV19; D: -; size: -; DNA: TGTGCCAGTAGTTTCGGTGGGGGGGATAATTCACCCCTCCACTTT; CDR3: CASSFGGGDNSPLHF
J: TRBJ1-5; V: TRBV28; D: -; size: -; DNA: TGTGCCAGCAGCTTAAAGGCAGGGTTAAGCAATCAGCCCCAGCATTTT; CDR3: CASSLKAGLSNQPQHF
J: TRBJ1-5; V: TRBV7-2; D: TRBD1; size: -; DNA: TGTGCCAGCAGCGAGGGACAGGGGGCTTATAGCAATCAGCCCCAGCATTTT; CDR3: CASSEGQGAYSNQPQHF
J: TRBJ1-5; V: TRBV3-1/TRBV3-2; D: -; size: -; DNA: TGTGCCAGCAGTCTTGGACGGGGATATGCGCCCCAGCATTTT; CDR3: CASSLGRGYAPQHF
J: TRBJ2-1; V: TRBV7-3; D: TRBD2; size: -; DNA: TGTGCCAGCAGCTTAGGTCCCGGGGGGGCCAATGAGCAGTTCTTC; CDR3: CASSLGPGGANEQFF
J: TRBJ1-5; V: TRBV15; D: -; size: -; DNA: TGTGCCACCAGCGTCATGGTAGATAGCAATCAGCCCCAGCATTTT; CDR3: CATSVMVDSNQPQHF
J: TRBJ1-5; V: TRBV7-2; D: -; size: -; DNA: TGTGCCAGCAGCCGTGCCAGCGCCGGTGCGCCCCAGCATTTT; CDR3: CASSRASAGAPQHF
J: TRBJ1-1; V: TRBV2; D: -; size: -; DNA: TGTGCCAGCAGTGATATTGGTGCTGGCAGAGTGAACACTGAAGCTTTCTTT; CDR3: CASSDIGAGRVNTEAFF
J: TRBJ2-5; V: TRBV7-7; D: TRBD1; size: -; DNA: TGTGCTAGCAGTATACAGGGGCAAGAGACCCAGTACTTC; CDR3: CASSIQGQETQYF
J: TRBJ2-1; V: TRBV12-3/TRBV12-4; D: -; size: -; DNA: TGTGCCAGCAGTACCAACAATGAGCAGTTCTTC; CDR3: CASSTNNEQFF
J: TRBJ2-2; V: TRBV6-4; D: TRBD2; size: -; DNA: TGTGCCAGCAGCTCCCTAGCGGGGGGGCCAACCGGGGAGCTGTTTTTT; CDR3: CASSSLAGGPTGELFF
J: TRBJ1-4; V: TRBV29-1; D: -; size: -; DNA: TGCAGCGTTGAGTTACAGGGTTTTGAAAAACTGTTTTTT; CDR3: CSVELQGFEKLFF
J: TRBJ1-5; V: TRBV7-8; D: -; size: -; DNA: TGTGCCAGCAGCTTAATGAGAGACCCTTATGGTCAGCCCCAGCATTTT; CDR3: CASSLMRDPYGQPQHF
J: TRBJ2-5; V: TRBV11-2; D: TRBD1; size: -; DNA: TGTGCCAGCAGCTTAGGAGGGGGCGCTGGACAGACCCAGTACTTC; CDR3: CASSLGGGAGQTQYF
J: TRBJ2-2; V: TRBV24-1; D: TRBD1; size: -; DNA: TGTGCCACCAGTGACCCCCCAGGGGGTGGGGGCCACACCGGGGAGCTGTTTTTT; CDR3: CATSDPPGGGGHTGELFF
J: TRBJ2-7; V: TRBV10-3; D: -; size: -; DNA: TGTGCCATCGCTGTGTCCAGCGGGTACTACGAGCAGTACTTC; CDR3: CAIAVSSGYYEQYF
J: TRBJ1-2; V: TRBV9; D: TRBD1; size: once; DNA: TGTGCCAGCAGCCAAACCGGGACAGGGGACTATGGCTACACCTTC; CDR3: CASSQTGTGDYGYTF
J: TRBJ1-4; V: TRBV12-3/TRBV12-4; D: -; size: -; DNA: TGTGCCAGCAGTTTCTTAGCTAATGAAAAACTGTTTTTT; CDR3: CASSFLANEKLFF
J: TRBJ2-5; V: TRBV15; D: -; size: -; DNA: TGTGCCACCAGCAGAGATTCCCCCCAAGAGACCCAGTACTTC; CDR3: CATSRDSPQETQYF